This is a list of T cell receptor beta chains from one sample in a study of cytomegalovirus exposure and HLA in healthy donors. Sequenced by immunoSEQ multiplex PCR; TCRdb stores in-frame clones only, minus some. The table lists some 65,000 clones, around 68% of them singletons, with about a tenth in the top ten. The sample comprised PBMCs. These receptors were taken from a woman under 40 in good health and CMV-seronegative. The CDR3 runs from the conserved cysteine through the conserved F or W. A D gene is named only where the DNA matches it firmly. A row's size may be missing; if present it is once, few, many or a size class.

J gene	V gene	D gene	clone size	CDR3 protein	CDR3 DNA
TRBJ2-2	TRBV6-1	.	once	CASSVGSDTGELFF	TGTGCCAGCAGTGTAGGGAGCGACACCGGGGAGCTGTTTTTT
TRBJ2-2	TRBV6-6	.	.	CASSQNTGELFF	TGTGCCAGCAGTCAAAACACCGGGGAGCTGTTTTTT
TRBJ2-5	TRBV7-2	.	.	CASSSPGAGETQYF	TGTGCCAGCAGCTCCCCAGGGGCCGGAGAGACCCAGTACTTC
TRBJ1-1	TRBV9	TRBD1	.	CASSHHRSRGVTEAFF	TGTGCCAGCAGCCATCACCGCAGCAGGGGGGTGACTGAAGCTTTCTTT
TRBJ2-7	TRBV25-1	.	.	CASRNPEGCYEQYF	TGTGCCAGCAGGAACCCGGAGGGGTGCTACGAGCAGTACTTC
TRBJ2-7	TRBV10-2	TRBD2	.	CASRTSGGSPYEQYF	TGCGCCAGCAGGACTAGCGGGGGCTCCCCCTACGAGCAGTACTTC
TRBJ2-1	TRBV14	.	.	CASSHGGAGEQFF	TGTGCCAGCAGCCATGGAGGGGCAGGAGAGCAGTTCTTC
TRBJ1-1	TRBV2	.	.	CASSEEGLNTEAFF	TGTGCCAGCAGTGAAGAGGGGTTGAACACTGAAGCTTTCTTT
TRBJ1-1	TRBV9	TRBD1	once	CASSSRTGDLFEAFF	TGTGCCAGCAGCTCCAGGACAGGGGACCTATTTGAAGCTTTCTTT
TRBJ1-3	TRBV5-4	.	.	CASSQGQNSGNTIYF	TGTGCCAGCAGCCAGGGACAAAACTCTGGAAACACCATATATTTT
TRBJ2-5	TRBV7-3	.	few	CASSLRGGFQETQYF	TGTGCCAGCAGCCTAAGGGGGGGATTCCAAGAGACCCAGTACTTC
TRBJ2-1	TRBV5-4	TRBD1	.	CASSLQGVDEQFF	TGTGCCAGCAGCTTGCAGGGGGTCGATGAGCAGTTCTTC
TRBJ1-5	TRBV19	.	.	CASSMGKGGDSNQPQHF	TGTGCCAGTAGTATGGGTAAAGGGGGGGATAGCAATCAGCCCCAGCATTTT
TRBJ2-2	TRBV2	.	once	CASMRDGDTGELFF	TGTGCCAGCATGCGGGACGGCGACACCGGGGAGCTGTTTTTT
TRBJ1-2	TRBV19	TRBD1	once	CASSIRGQVLFPDGYTF	TGTGCCAGTAGTATAAGAGGACAGGTTCTATTCCCTGATGGCTACACCTTC
TRBJ1-4	TRBV5-1	TRBD1	few	CASSLTGDGGNEKLFF	TGCGCCAGCAGCTTAACAGGGGATGGGGGTAATGAAAAACTGTTTTTT
TRBJ2-2	TRBV30	.	.	CAWSLSTGELFF	TGTGCCTGGAGTCTTTCCACCGGGGAGCTGTTTTTT
TRBJ2-6	TRBV7-3	TRBD1	.	CASSPRTGDSGANVLTF	TGTGCCAGCAGCCCCCGGACAGGAGACTCTGGGGCCAACGTCCTGACTTTC
TRBJ2-5	TRBV5-1	TRBD1	.	CASGTGGAETQYF	TGCGCCAGCGGGACAGGGGGCGCAGAGACCCAGTACTTC
TRBJ2-2	TRBV6-5	TRBD1	.	CASSRGLDTGELFF	TGTGCCAGCAGTAGGGGGCTGGACACCGGGGAGCTGTTTTTT
TRBJ1-5	TRBV5-1	TRBD1	.	CASSFDGQGNQPQHF	TGCGCCAGCAGCTTTGATGGACAGGGAAATCAGCCCCAGCATTTT
TRBJ2-7	TRBV7-8	TRBD1	.	CASSSDRDGSYEQYF	TGTGCCAGCAGTAGTGACAGGGATGGCTCCTACGAGCAGTACTTC
TRBJ1-2	TRBV7-3	TRBD1	.	CASSSREGQRPYGYTF	TGTGCCAGCAGCTCGCGGGAGGGACAGCGGCCCTATGGCTACACCTTC
TRBJ2-5	TRBV5-6	TRBD2	.	CASSLEVVAGGKETQYF	TGTGCCAGCAGCTTGGAGGTGGTAGCGGGGGGGAAAGAGACCCAGTACTTC
TRBJ1-5	TRBV10-1	.	.	CAGTPGHLSNQPQHF	TGCGCCGGAACCCCGGGACACCTTAGCAATCAGCCCCAGCATTTT
TRBJ1-2	TRBV6-1	TRBD1	many	CASDLPGQANYGYTF	TGTGCCAGTGACCTTCCGGGACAGGCGAACTATGGCTACACCTTC
TRBJ1-4	TRBV5-4	.	.	CASSLRGNEKLFF	TGTGCCAGCAGCTTGCGCGGGAATGAAAAACTGTTTTTT
TRBJ1-1	TRBV28	.	few	CASSLGGGRTEAFF	TGTGCCAGCAGTTTGGGAGGGGGTAGGACTGAAGCTTTCTTT
TRBJ2-3	TRBV7-3	TRBD2	.	CASSYLGGTDTQYF	TGTGCCAGCAGCTATCTCGGGGGGACAGATACGCAGTATTTT
TRBJ1-1	TRBV9	.	few	CASSSGGGPGNTEAFF	TGTGCCAGCAGCTCCGGCGGGGGGCCGGGGAACACTGAAGCTTTCTTT
TRBJ2-3	TRBV6-4	TRBD2	.	CASSRTSDGADTQYF	TGTGCCAGCAGTCGGACTAGCGATGGCGCAGATACGCAGTATTTT
TRBJ2-7	TRBV6-6	.	.	CASSYSTGPYEQYF	TGTGCCAGCAGTTACTCGACAGGCCCCTACGAGCAGTACTTC
TRBJ1-4	TRBV10-3	TRBD1	.	CAISDRQGGEKLFF	TGTGCCATCAGTGACAGACAGGGTGGGGAAAAACTGTTTTTT
TRBJ1-2	TRBV27	TRBD1	.	CASSPQGARLYYGYTF	TGTGCCAGCAGTCCCCAGGGGGCGCGGCTCTACTATGGCTACACCTTC
TRBJ1-2	TRBV6-5	.	once	CASSYSRVQAYGYTF	TGTGCCAGCAGTTACTCGAGGGTGCAGGCCTATGGCTACACCTTC
TRBJ2-2	TRBV28	.	few	CASTSRTESNTGELFF	TGTGCCAGCACATCTCGGACTGAAAGTAACACCGGGGAGCTGTTTTTT
TRBJ2-1	TRBV27	TRBD1	.	CASSPAGTGSYNEQFF	TGTGCCAGCAGCCCGGCCGGGACAGGGTCCTACAATGAGCAGTTCTTC
TRBJ2-7	TRBV6-5	TRBD2	.	CASSYSKTSGANEQYF	TGTGCCAGCAGTTACTCGAAGACTAGCGGGGCCAACGAGCAGTACTTC